This TCR beta chain was identified during a study of shared clonotypes between healthy human individuals. Note on this clone: What it binds is unknown.

The CDR3 length is 16 residues. The ends were cut back, 4 bases at V and 7 bases at J, with 24 bases in the middle. Germline CDR1 SGHDT, CDR2 YYEEEE. Overall study findings and caveats: Exclusively blood specimens were collected; tissue repertoires likely differ. Despite large depth, rarefaction showed incomplete sorted-subset sequencing.

Sequencing was performed with immunoSEQ multiplex PCR; in TCRdb, only in-frame clones are kept and a portion is missing. The repertoire consists of roughly 650,000 clones, with more than 95% occurring once and the leading ten covering around 0.058%. The V call is TRBV5-6, the J call TRBJ2-7, with D possibly being TRBD1 or TRBD2 (5 bases each). The sequence was collected from a woman in her twenties or thirties in good health. The source material was naive CD4+ T cells sorted from blood. Subset indicated: CD45RA+ positively selected. CDR3 DNA sequence: TGTGCCAGCAGCCGGTTAACCGGGACCGGGTATGTGGAGCAGTACTTC. The encoded protein is CASSRLTGTGYVEQYF.